A selection of T cell receptor beta chains follows, all from one sample in a study of T-cell memory formation after mild COVID-19. MiXCR, applied by TCRdb to the 5' RACE reads, yields one record per CDR3 protein. The profile shows some 210,000 distinct CDR3 sequences, over 9.5% of them singletons. The sequenced sample was PBMCs or a T cell subset sorted from them (not recorded which). These receptors came from a young man who had mild COVID-19 (a few samples of this study predate the infection). Cell type and time point are not known. Both conserved end residues are part of each CDR3. The D gene is left open where the match is weak. Rows may omit the clone size; those that give it use once, few, many or a size class.

-	TRBV29-1	TRBJ1-5	TRBD1	CSVATGGSNQPQHF	TGCAGCGTCGCGACAGGGGGAAGCAATCAGCCCCAGCATTTT
few	TRBV20-1	TRBJ2-5	-	CSARRRERQETQYF	TGCAGTGCTAGGCGCAGGGAAAGGCAAGAGACCCAGTACTTC
-	TRBV6-5	TRBJ1-2	-	CASSYTDANYGYTF	TGTGCCAGCAGTTACACGGACGCCAACTATGGCTACACCTTC
many	TRBV7-8	TRBJ2-2	-	CASSSYTGELFF	TGTGCCAGCAGTTCCTACACCGGGGAGCTGTTTTTT
-	TRBV7-3	TRBJ2-3	TRBD2	CASSSGLAGPRGTQYF	TGTGCCAGCAGCTCCGGACTAGCGGGGCCCAGGGGTACGCAGTATTTT
many	TRBV12-3/TRBV12-4	TRBJ2-1	TRBD2	CASSHGTSGGPYNEQFF	TGTGCCAGCAGCCACGGGACTAGCGGGGGCCCCTACAATGAGCAGTTCTTC
many	TRBV6-5	TRBJ1-2	-	CASSYSWDAGYGYTF	TGTGCCAGCAGTTACTCCTGGGACGCCGGCTATGGCTACACCTTC
many	TRBV3-1	TRBJ1-2	-	CASSPTANYGYTF	TGTGCCAGCAGCCCGACAGCTAACTATGGCTACACCTTC
-	TRBV5-1	TRBJ1-3	TRBD1	CASSPETGSFSGNTIYF	TGCGCCAGCAGCCCCGAGACAGGGAGTTTCTCTGGAAACACCATATATTTT
few	TRBV5-1	TRBJ2-2	-	CASSLIEAGGELFF	TGCGCCAGCAGCTTGATCGAGGCTGGCGGGGAGCTGTTTTTT
few	TRBV29-1	TRBJ2-7	-	CSAWRPYEQYF	TGCAGCGCCTGGAGGCCGTACGAGCAGTACTTC
-	TRBV5-4	TRBJ2-1	-	CASSTRVNEQFF	TGTGCCAGCAGCACTAGGGTCAATGAGCAGTTCTTC
few	TRBV7-2	TRBJ2-1	-	CASSLGPRGNEQFF	TGTGCCAGCAGCTTGGGACCGAGAGGCAATGAGCAGTTCTTC
-	TRBV6-5	TRBJ2-5	-	CASRARTDHEETQYF	TGTGCCAGCAGGGCAAGGACAGATCATGAGGAGACCCAGTACTTC
few	TRBV29-1	TRBJ1-6	-	CSVAITGAGDSPLHF	TGCAGCGTTGCCATTACCGGGGCTGGGGATTCACCCCTCCACTTT
-	TRBV29-1	TRBJ1-4	-	CSVVPLATNEKLFF	TGCAGCGTTGTCCCATTGGCAACTAATGAAAAACTGTTTTTT
many	TRBV7-3	TRBJ2-3	TRBD2	CASSKGPSGGADTQYF	TGTGCCAGCTCCAAAGGGCCCAGCGGGGGGGCAGATACGCAGTATTTT
many	TRBV5-1	TRBJ2-3	-	CASSLDHADTQYF	TGCGCCAGCAGCTTGGATCATGCAGATACGCAGTATTTT